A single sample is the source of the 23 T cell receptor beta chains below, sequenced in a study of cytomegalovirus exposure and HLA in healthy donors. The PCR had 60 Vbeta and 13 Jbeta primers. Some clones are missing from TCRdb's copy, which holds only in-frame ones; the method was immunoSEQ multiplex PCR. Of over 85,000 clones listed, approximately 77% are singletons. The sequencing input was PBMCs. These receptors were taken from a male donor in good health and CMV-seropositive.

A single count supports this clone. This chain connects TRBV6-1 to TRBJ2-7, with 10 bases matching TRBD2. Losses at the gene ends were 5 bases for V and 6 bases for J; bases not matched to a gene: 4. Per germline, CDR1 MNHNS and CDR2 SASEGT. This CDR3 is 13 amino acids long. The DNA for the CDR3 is TGTGCCAGCAGTAAGCGGGAGGGCCCCGAGCAGTACTTC. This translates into CASSKREGPEQYF.

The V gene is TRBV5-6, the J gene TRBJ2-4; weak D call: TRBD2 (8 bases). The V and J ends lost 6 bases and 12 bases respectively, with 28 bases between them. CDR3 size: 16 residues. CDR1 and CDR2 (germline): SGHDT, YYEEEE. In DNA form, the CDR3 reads TGTGCCAGCATCGTTTTAACGGGAGGGCCTGGGGACAGTCAGTACTTC. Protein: CASIVLTGGPGDSQYF.

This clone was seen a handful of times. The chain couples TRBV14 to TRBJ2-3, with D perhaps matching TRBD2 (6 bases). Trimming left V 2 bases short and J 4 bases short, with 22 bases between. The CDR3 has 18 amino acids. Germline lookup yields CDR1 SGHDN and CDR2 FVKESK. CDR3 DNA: TGTGCCAGCAGCCAATCCCGAGCCGGGAGTATCGTGTCAGATACGCAGTATTTT. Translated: CASSQSRAGSIVSDTQYF.

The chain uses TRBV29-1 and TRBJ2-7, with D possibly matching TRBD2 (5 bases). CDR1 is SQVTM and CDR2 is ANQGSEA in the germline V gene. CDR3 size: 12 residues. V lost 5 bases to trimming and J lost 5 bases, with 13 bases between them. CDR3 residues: CSVLQRRNEQYF. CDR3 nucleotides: TGCAGCGTTCTCCAGCGGCGAAACGAGCAGTACTTC.

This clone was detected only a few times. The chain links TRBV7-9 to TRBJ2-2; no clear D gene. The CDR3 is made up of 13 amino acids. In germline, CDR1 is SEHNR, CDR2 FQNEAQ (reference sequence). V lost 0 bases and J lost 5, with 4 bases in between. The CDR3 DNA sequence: TGTGCCAGCAGCTTAGCGACTACCGGGGAGCTGTTTTTT. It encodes CASSLATTGELFF.

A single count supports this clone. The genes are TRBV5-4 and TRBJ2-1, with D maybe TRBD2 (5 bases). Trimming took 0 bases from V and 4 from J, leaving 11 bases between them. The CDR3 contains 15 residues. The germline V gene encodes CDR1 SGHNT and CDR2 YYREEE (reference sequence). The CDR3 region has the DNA TGTGCCAGCAGCTTGGGAGAGGGCCGGTACAATGAGCAGTTCTTC. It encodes CASSLGEGRYNEQFF.

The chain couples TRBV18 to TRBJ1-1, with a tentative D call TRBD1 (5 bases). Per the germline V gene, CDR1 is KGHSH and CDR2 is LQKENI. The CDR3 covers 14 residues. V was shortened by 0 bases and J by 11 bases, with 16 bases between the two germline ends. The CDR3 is CASSPPGAHTGAFF. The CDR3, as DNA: TGTGCCAGCTCACCACCAGGGGCCCATACCGGGGCTTTCTTT.

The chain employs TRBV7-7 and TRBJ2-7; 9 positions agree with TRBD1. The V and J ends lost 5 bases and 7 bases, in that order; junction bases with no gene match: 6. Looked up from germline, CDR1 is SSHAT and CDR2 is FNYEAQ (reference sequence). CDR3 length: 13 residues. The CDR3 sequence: CASSPDRGGEQYF. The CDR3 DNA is TGTGCCAGCAGCCCGGACAGGGGAGGAGAGCAGTACTTC.

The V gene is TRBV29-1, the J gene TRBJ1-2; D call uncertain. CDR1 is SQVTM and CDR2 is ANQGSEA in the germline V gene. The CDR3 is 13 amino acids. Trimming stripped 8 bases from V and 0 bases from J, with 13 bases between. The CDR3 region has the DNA TGCAGCACATCCGGGGAGACTAACTATGGCTACACCTTC. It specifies CSTSGETNYGYTF.

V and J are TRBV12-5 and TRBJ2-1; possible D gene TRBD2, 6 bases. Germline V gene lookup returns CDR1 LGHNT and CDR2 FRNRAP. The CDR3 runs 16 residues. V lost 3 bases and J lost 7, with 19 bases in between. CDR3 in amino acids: CASGLGQGLGGNEQFF. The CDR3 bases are TGTGCTAGTGGTTTAGGGCAGGGCTTAGGAGGGAATGAGCAGTTCTTC.

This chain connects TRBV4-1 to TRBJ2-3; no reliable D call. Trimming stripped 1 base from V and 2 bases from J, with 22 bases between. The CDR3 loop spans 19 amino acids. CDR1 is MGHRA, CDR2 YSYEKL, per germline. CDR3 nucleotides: TGCGCCAGCAGCCAAGCCCGGGTTGGTGGCGGAGAGTTCACAGATACGCAGTATTTT. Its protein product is CASSQARVGGGEFTDTQYF.

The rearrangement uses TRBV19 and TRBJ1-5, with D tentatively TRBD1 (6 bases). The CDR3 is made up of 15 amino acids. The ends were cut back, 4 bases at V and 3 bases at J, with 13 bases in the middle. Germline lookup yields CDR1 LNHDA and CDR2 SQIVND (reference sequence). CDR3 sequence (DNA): TGTGCCAGTAGTAGTGGGCAGGGGTACAATCAGCCCCAGCATTTT. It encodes CASSSGQGYNQPQHF.

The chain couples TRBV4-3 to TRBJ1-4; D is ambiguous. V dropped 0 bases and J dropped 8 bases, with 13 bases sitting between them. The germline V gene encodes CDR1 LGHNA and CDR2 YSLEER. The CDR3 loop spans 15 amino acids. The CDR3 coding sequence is TGCGCCAGCAGCCAAGATCCCCCTCCCGAGGAAAAACTGTTTTTT. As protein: CASSQDPPPEEKLFF.

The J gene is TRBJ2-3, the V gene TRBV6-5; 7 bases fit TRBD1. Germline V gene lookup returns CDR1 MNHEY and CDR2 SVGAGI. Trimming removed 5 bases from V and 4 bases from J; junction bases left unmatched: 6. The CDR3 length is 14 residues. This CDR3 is CASSATGVADTQYF. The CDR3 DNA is TGTGCCAGCAGTGCTACAGGGGTGGCAGATACGCAGTATTTT.

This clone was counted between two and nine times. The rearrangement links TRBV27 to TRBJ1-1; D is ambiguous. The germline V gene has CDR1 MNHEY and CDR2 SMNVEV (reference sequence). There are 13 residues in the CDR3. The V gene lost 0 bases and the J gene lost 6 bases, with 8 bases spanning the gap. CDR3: CASSLSRVSEAFF. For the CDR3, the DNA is TGTGCCAGCAGTTTATCGCGGGTTTCTGAAGCTTTCTTT.

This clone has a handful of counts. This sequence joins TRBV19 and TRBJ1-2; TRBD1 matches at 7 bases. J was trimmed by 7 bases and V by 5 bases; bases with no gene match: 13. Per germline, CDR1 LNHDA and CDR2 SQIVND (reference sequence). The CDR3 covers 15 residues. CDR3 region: CASSSTGDGGRGYTF. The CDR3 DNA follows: TGTGCCAGTAGTTCTACAGGGGACGGGGGTCGTGGCTACACCTTC.

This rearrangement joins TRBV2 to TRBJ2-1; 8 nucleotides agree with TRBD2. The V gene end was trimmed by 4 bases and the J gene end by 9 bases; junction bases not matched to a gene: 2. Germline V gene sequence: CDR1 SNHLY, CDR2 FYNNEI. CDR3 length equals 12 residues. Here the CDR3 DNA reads TGTGCCAGCAGTGCGACTAGCGTTGAGCAGTTCTTC. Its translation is CASSATSVEQFF.

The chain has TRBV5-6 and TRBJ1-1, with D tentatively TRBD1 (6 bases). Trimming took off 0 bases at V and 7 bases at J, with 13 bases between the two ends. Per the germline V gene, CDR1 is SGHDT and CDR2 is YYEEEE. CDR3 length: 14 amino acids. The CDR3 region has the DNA TGTGCCAGCAGCTTGGTGGGGGCGGTGAATGAAGCTTTCTTT. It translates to CASSLVGAVNEAFF.

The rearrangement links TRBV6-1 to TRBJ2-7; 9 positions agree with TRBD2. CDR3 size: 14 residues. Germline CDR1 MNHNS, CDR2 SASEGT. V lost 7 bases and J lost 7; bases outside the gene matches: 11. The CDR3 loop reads CASNSGSLRGEQYF. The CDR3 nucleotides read TGTGCCAGCAATAGCGGGAGCCTCCGCGGGGAGCAGTACTTC.

Written as DNA, the CDR3 is TGTGCCAGCAGCGATCCGGGACAGGGATACGAGCAGTACTTC. Protein sequence: CASSDPGQGYEQYF. The rearrangement joins TRBV7-9 to TRBJ2-7; 9 bases line up with TRBD1. This CDR3 has 14 residues. J lost 4 bases, V lost 5 bases, and 6 bases had no gene match. Germline CDR1 is SEHNR and CDR2 is FQNEAQ (reference sequence).

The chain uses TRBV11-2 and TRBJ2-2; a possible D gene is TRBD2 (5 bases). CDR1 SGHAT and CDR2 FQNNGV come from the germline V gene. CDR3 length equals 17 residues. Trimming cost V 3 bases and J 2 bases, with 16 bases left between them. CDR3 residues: CASSFPPGSTNTGELFF. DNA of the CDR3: TGTGCCAGCAGCTTTCCCCCGGGATCGACTAACACCGGGGAGCTGTTTTTT.

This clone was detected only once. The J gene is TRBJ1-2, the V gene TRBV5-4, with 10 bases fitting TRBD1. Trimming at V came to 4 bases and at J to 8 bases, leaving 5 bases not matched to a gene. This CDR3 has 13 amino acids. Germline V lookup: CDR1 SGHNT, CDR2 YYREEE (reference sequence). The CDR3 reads CASSGGDRGGYTF. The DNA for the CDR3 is TGTGCCAGCAGCGGGGGGGACAGGGGAGGCTACACCTTC.

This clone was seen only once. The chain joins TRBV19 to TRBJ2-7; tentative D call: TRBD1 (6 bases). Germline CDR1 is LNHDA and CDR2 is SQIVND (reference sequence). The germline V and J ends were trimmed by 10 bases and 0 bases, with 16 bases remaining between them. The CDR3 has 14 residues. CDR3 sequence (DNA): TGTGCCACCAAGACCAGGGGAAGCTCCTACGAGCAGTACTTC. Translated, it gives CATKTRGSSYEQYF.